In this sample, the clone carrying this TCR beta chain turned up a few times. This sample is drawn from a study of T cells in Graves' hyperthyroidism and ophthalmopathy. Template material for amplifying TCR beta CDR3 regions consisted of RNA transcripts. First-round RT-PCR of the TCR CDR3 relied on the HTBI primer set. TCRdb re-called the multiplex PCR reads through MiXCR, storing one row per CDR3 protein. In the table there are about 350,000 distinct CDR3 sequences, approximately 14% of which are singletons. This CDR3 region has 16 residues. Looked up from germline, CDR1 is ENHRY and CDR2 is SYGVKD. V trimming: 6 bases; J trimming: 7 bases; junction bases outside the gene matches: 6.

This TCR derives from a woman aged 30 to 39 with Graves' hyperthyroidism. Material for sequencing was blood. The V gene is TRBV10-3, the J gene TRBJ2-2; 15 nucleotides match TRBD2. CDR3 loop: CAISGGLAGGHGELFF. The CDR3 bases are TGTGCCATCAGCGGAGGACTAGCGGGAGGGCACGGGGAGCTGTTTTTT.